This TCR beta chain was sequenced in a study of cytomegalovirus exposure and HLA in healthy donors. The CDR3 is 12 amino acids. CDR1 is SGHVS, CDR2 FNYEAQ, per germline. V gave up 5 bases and J gave up 7 bases; unmatched junction bases: 2. All donors participated as healthy donors of bone marrow. Study-level results: Generally TCR sequences proved uncommon, though certain public TCRs appeared in numerous donors.

With regard to this clone: The antigen remains undetermined.

The primer mix had 60 Vbeta and 13 Jbeta primers. Under the authors' procedure: Roughly 11 million of the roughly 80 million unique TCR beta chains counted in a later analysis were shared. Method: immunoSEQ multiplex PCR; TCRdb's copy keeps in-frame clones and lacks some. For V, J and clone size, that table is used; D and trimming come from the DNA. The repertoire holds around 170,000 clones, with roughly 80% as singletons. Sequenced input: PBMCs. The TCR originated in a man aged 50 to 60 in good health and CMV-seronegative. The genes are TRBV7-6 and TRBJ1-1, with 9 nucleotides matching TRBD1. For the CDR3, the DNA is TGTGCCAGCAGCCAGGACAGGGGTGAAGCTTTCTTT. It yields the protein CASSQDRGEAFF.